This is a list of T cell receptor beta chains from one sample in a study of beta chain features in type 1 diabetes. Profiling relied on immunoSEQ multiplex PCR, and the TCRdb table lists in-frame clones only, not all of them. There are roughly 400,000 clones in the sample; about 15% occur only once, and around 0.02% lies in the top ten. The sequenced sample consisted of naive CD4+ T cells from blood. These receptors originate from a woman between 18 and 29 years old in good health. Each CDR3 is given with its conserved first and last residue. A D gene is named only where the DNA matches it firmly. Not all rows give a size; the values are once, few, many and, for expanded clones, a class.

clone_size: -
v_call: TRBV5-1
j_call: TRBJ2-7
d_call: TRBD2
cdr3_nt: TGCGCCAGCAGCCCGGGACTAGCGGGAGGGTCTCACTCCTACGAGCAGTACTTC
cdr3_aa: CASSPGLAGGSHSYEQYF

clone_size: -
v_call: TRBV28
j_call: TRBJ2-7
d_call: -
cdr3_nt: TGTGCCAGCAGTACCCCACGTACGGTAGTCTACGAGCAGTACTTC
cdr3_aa: CASSTPRTVVYEQYF

clone_size: few
v_call: TRBV11-2
j_call: TRBJ2-1
d_call: TRBD2
cdr3_nt: TGTGCCAGCAGCAACGTCAGCCGACTAGCACTCTATGAGCAGTTCTTC
cdr3_aa: CASSNVSRLALYEQFF

clone_size: -
v_call: TRBV14
j_call: TRBJ2-5
d_call: -
cdr3_nt: TGTGCCAGCAGCCAAGTGGCGTACGCCTCGAGGGCGCAAGAGACCCAGTACTTC
cdr3_aa: CASSQVAYASRAQETQYF

clone_size: -
v_call: TRBV20-1
j_call: TRBJ2-1
d_call: -
cdr3_nt: TGCAGTGCTAGCGGGAGAGCTGAGCAGTTCTTC
cdr3_aa: CSASGRAEQFF

clone_size: few
v_call: TRBV29-1
j_call: TRBJ1-1
d_call: -
cdr3_nt: TGCAGCGTTAAAGAACAGATGAACACTGAAGCTTTCTTT
cdr3_aa: CSVKEQMNTEAFF

clone_size: -
v_call: TRBV6-4
j_call: TRBJ2-7
d_call: -
cdr3_nt: TGTGCCAGCAGTGTGCAGGGTGGGTATGAGCAGTACTTC
cdr3_aa: CASSVQGGYEQYF

clone_size: -
v_call: TRBV14
j_call: TRBJ2-1
d_call: TRBD2
cdr3_nt: TGTGCCAGCAGCCAAGGGTGGCTAGCGGGAGGTGAGCAGTTCTTC
cdr3_aa: CASSQGWLAGGEQFF

clone_size: -
v_call: TRBV5-1
j_call: TRBJ2-7
d_call: -
cdr3_nt: TGCGCCAGCAGCTTGGGATCAGGGGTTACCTACGAGCAGTACTTC
cdr3_aa: CASSLGSGVTYEQYF

clone_size: -
v_call: TRBV29-1
j_call: TRBJ2-3
d_call: -
cdr3_nt: TGCAGCGTTGAAAATAGAGGTACGCAGTATTTT
cdr3_aa: CSVENRGTQYF

clone_size: -
v_call: TRBV21-1
j_call: TRBJ2-7
d_call: -
cdr3_nt: TGTGCCAGCAGCAAAGCAGACAGGTCACTAGCGGACCACTACGAGCAGTACTTC
cdr3_aa: CASSKADRSLADHYEQYF

clone_size: -
v_call: TRBV15
j_call: TRBJ1-1
d_call: TRBD1
cdr3_nt: TGTGCCACCAGCAGAGATGGGTCGGACAGGATGAACACTGAAGCTTTCTTT
cdr3_aa: CATSRDGSDRMNTEAFF

clone_size: -
v_call: TRBV15
j_call: TRBJ1-2
d_call: -
cdr3_nt: TGTGCCACCAGCAGAGTTGGCAGGGAAAGGGATAACTATGGCTACACCTTC
cdr3_aa: CATSRVGRERDNYGYTF

clone_size: -
v_call: TRBV30
j_call: TRBJ1-4
d_call: TRBD1
cdr3_nt: TGTGCCTGGAGTCGACAGGGGGCACGAGAAAAACTGTTTTTT
cdr3_aa: CAWSRQGAREKLFF

clone_size: -
v_call: TRBV2
j_call: TRBJ2-7
d_call: TRBD2
cdr3_nt: TGTGCCAGCCACCCTATCCAGCGGGGAGCCTACGAGCAGTACTTC
cdr3_aa: CASHPIQRGAYEQYF

clone_size: few
v_call: TRBV7-9
j_call: TRBJ1-2
d_call: TRBD1
cdr3_nt: TGTGCCAGCAGCTTAGGGTACGCGGGACAGGGAAACTATGGCTACACCTTC
cdr3_aa: CASSLGYAGQGNYGYTF